Listed below are T cell receptor beta chains from one sample, sequenced in a study of control samples from healthy donors and cancer patients. Profiled with immunoSEQ multiplex PCR; TCRdb holds only in-frame clones, not every one. The table lists 200,000 to 250,000 clones, roughly 94% of them singletons, with approximately 1.4% in the top ten. The material sequenced was blood. The receptors here all came from a man aged 50-60 years in good health. Both conserved end residues are part of each CDR3. A D gene is named only where the DNA matches it firmly.

TRBV5-8,-,TRBJ1-4,TGTGCCAGCAGCTTGGCCCGCGTCCCGTATTTT,CASSLARVPYF
TRBV27,TRBD1,TRBJ1-1,TGTGCCAGCAGTCCAGGGGACAGGGGTTGGCACACTGAAGCTTTCTTT,CASSPGDRGWHTEAFF
TRBV13,-,TRBJ2-4,TGTGCCAGCAGCCAGGGGCGGGGACCAGGCATTCAGTACTTC,CASSQGRGPGIQYF
TRBV6-5,-,TRBJ1-2,TGTGCCAGCAGTTCGGCCGGGGTCCGGTATGGCTACACCTTC,CASSSAGVRYGYTF
TRBV7-2,-,TRBJ1-2,TGTGCCAGCACCTCCAGGTCTAACTATGGCTACACCTTC,CASTSRSNYGYTF
TRBV6-5,-,TRBJ1-1,TGTGCCAGCAGTTACGCTATACCGGGGAACACTGAAGCTTTCTTT,CASSYAIPGNTEAFF
TRBV2,TRBD1,TRBJ1-1,TGTGCCAGCAGTGAGTTGAGGGGGCTGACCACTGAAGCTTTCTTT,CASSELRGLTTEAFF
TRBV4-2,-,TRBJ1-6,TGTGCCAGCAGCCGAGACAGGCTACTTAGGGGGTCACCCCTCCACTTT,CASSRDRLLRGSPLHF
TRBV3-1/TRBV3-2,-,TRBJ1-5,TGTGCCAGCAGCCAGCAGCGGGATCAGCCCCAGCATTTT,CASSQQRDQPQHF
TRBV10-1,TRBD1,TRBJ2-1,TGCGCCAGCATCCACGACGAGACAGGGATCAATGAGCAGTTCTTC,CASIHDETGINEQFF